The clone carrying this T cell receptor beta chain came up a few times. This record belongs to a study of blood T cell repertoires in COVID-19. Sequencing used immunoSEQ multiplex PCR; TCRdb keeps in-frame clones, though not all of them. The sample records 15,000 to 20,000 clones, approximately 86% being singletons. Trimming removed 5 bases from V and 3 bases from J; junction bases left unmatched: 3. Germline CDR1 and CDR2: SEHNR and FQNEAQ (reference sequence). CDR3 length: 14 residues. This clonotype originated in a man aged 50 to 60 with active COVID-19. This chain joins TRBV7-9 and TRBJ2-7; 11 positions match TRBD1. Sequencing input: peripheral blood. CDR3 in amino acids: CASSAGTGGYEQYF. DNA of the CDR3: TGTGCCAGCAGCGCAGGGACAGGGGGCTACGAGCAGTACTTC.